This entry lists 14 T cell receptor beta chains sequenced from one sample in a study of T cell responses to AZD1222 COVID-19 vaccine. Sequenced by immunoSEQ multiplex PCR; TCRdb stores in-frame clones only, minus some. The top ten hold about 2.5% of the sample, which has about 180,000 clones, 90% to 95% seen once. Sequences were derived from peripheral blood, sampled on day 0 of AZD1222 vaccination. The source is an adult in good health.

The chain employs TRBV7-8 and TRBJ1-5, with 11 nucleotides matching TRBD1. This CDR3 has 14 amino acids. V trimming: 5 bases; J trimming: 6 bases; junction bases outside the gene matches: 3. Germline loops: CDR1 SGHVS, CDR2 FQNEAQ. The CDR3 bases are TGTGCCAGCAGCGCCGGGACAGGGGGTCAGCCCCAGCATTTT. Translated, it gives CASSAGTGGQPQHF.

J is TRBJ2-3 and V is TRBV27; the D gene could be TRBD1 or TRBD2 (6 bases each). V was trimmed by 1 base and J by 3 bases, leaving 14 bases between them. Germline CDR1 reads MNHEY; CDR2 reads SMNVEV (reference sequence). The CDR3 length is 16 residues. Written as DNA, the CDR3 is TGTGCCAGCAGTTTATGGGGGGCGCAGCGTACAGATACGCAGTATTTT. This translates into CASSLWGAQRTDTQYF.

The V call is TRBV27, the J call TRBJ1-2, with 10 bases identical to TRBD1. There are 19 residues in the CDR3. V was pared by 0 bases and J by 10 bases, with 20 bases of the junction left unmatched. Germline V gene lookup returns CDR1 MNHEY and CDR2 SMNVEV (reference sequence). CDR3 loop: CASSLSQLVGTGVPQTYTF. CDR3 sequence (DNA): TGTGCCAGCAGTTTATCGCAGTTGGTGGGGACAGGGGTCCCTCAGACCTACACCTTC.

This clone appeared once. This chain joins TRBV15 and TRBJ2-1; 12 nucleotides agree with TRBD2. This CDR3 region has 17 residues. The germline gives CDR1 LNHNV, CDR2 YYDKDF (reference sequence). With V trimmed by 1 base and J by 7 bases, 8 bases remained unmatched. Here the CDR3 DNA reads TGTGCCACCAGCAGAGGTGTGACTAGCGGGAGAAGGAATGAGCAGTTCTTC. It yields the protein CATSRGVTSGRRNEQFF.

V usage is TRBV6-6 and J usage is TRBJ2-2; D is unresolved. Germline-derived CDR1 and CDR2 are MNHNY and SVGAGI (reference sequence). The length of the CDR3 is 14 residues. The V and J ends lost 6 bases and 3 bases respectively, with 11 bases between them. The DNA for the CDR3 is TGTGCCAGCAGGCCCCCCGTGGACACCGGGGAGCTGTTTTTT. This gives the protein CASRPPVDTGELFF.

The chain recombines TRBV7-2 with TRBJ2-1; D unclear. Trimming shortened V by 3 bases and J by 8 bases, and 14 bases separated the two germline ends. The CDR3 is made up of 14 amino acids. The germline V gene encodes CDR1 SGHTA and CDR2 FQGNSA. CDR3 sequence (DNA): TGTGCCAGCAGCTTGATTGTACTAATGGATGAGCAGTTCTTC. This codes for CASSLIVLMDEQFF.

The chain carries TRBV7-9 and TRBJ1-1; 7 nucleotides align to TRBD1. The CDR3 consists of 12 residues. Per germline, CDR1 SEHNR and CDR2 FQNEAQ (reference sequence). Unmatched junction bases numbered 6, after V lost 6 bases and J lost 8 bases. The CDR3 sequence is CASSYGQAEAFF. The DNA for the CDR3 is TGTGCCAGCAGTTACGGACAGGCGGAAGCTTTCTTT.

The rearrangement joins TRBV5-1 to TRBJ1-1; TRBD1 aligns across 9 bases. V was pared by 4 bases and J by 9 bases, with 1 base of the junction left unmatched. Germline V gene sequence: CDR1 SGHRS, CDR2 YFSETQ. CDR3 length: 11 residues. Here the CDR3 reads CASSGTGKAFF. In DNA, the CDR3 is TGCGCCAGCAGCGGGACAGGGAAAGCTTTCTTT.

The chain couples TRBV7-9 to TRBJ1-2; D gene ambiguous. This CDR3 contains 13 residues. Germline V gene data show CDR1 as SEHNR and CDR2 as FQNEAQ (reference sequence). V gave up 7 bases and J gave up 0 bases, with 9 bases separating them. As DNA, the CDR3 is TGTGCCAGCACCCCGGTTGCTAACTATGGCTACACCTTC. It is translated as CASTPVANYGYTF.

The V and J genes are TRBV5-1 and TRBJ1-2, with D uncertain. CDR1 and CDR2 (germline): SGHRS, YFSETQ. V lost 0 bases, J lost 5 bases, and 11 bases lay in between. This CDR3 region has 14 residues. CDR3 nucleotides: TGCGCCAGCAGCTTGGTGGGGAACCTTTATGGCTACACCTTC. This gives the protein CASSLVGNLYGYTF.

The V gene is TRBV5-1, the J gene TRBJ1-4, with D tentatively TRBD1 (5 bases). CDR3 size: 15 residues. Trimming pared 4 bases from V and 0 bases from J, leaving 10 bases between. From germline, CDR1 is SGHRS and CDR2 YFSETQ. The chain's CDR3 is CASSQGSTTNEKLFF. CDR3 in DNA: TGCGCCAGCAGCCAGGGAAGCACAACTAATGAAAAACTGTTTTTT.

The genes are TRBV10-1 and TRBJ1-1; 7 bases map to TRBD1. CDR1 is WNHNN and CDR2 is SYGVQD in the germline V gene (reference sequence). V trimming: 4 bases; J trimming: 0 bases; junction bases outside the gene matches: 8. This CDR3 is 16 amino acids long. CDR3 in DNA: TGCGCCAGCAGTGGGACCGACAGGGACATGAACACTGAAGCTTTCTTT. The encoded protein is CASSGTDRDMNTEAFF.

V and J are TRBV18 and TRBJ1-3, with a weak D call TRBD1 (5 bases). This CDR3 is built from 16 residues. The germline V gene encodes CDR1 KGHSH and CDR2 LQKENI. Between the trimmed V and J ends, which lost 3 bases and 2 bases, there was a span of 14 bases. This CDR3 reads CASSPDGRGAGNTIYF. The CDR3, as DNA: TGTGCCAGCTCACCCGATGGAAGAGGGGCTGGAAACACCATATATTTT.

The genes are TRBV11-2 and TRBJ1-1, with D unclear. This CDR3 is 14 amino acids long. Germline loops: CDR1 SGHAT, CDR2 FQNNGV. Trimming shortened V by 3 bases and J by 1 base, and 9 bases separated the two germline ends. CDR3 coding DNA: TGTGCCAGCAGCTTGAGCAGACAGAACACTGAAGCTTTCTTT. Translating it yields CASSLSRQNTEAFF.